These 3 T cell receptor beta chains came from one sample sequenced in a study of blood T cell repertoires in COVID-19. Clones were read by immunoSEQ multiplex PCR, and TCRdb kept only the in-frame ones, dropping some. The sample lists fewer than 100,000 clones, roughly 82% occurring once. Sequencing was carried out using peripheral blood. These receptors were taken from a man aged 50-60 years with acute or convalescent COVID-19.

There are a few counts of this clone. The chain has TRBV15 and TRBJ2-7; D possibly corresponds to TRBD1 (5 bases). V dropped 5 bases and J dropped 6 bases, with 20 bases sitting between them. CDR3 length equals 15 residues. Germline CDR1 is LNHNV and CDR2 is YYDKDF (reference sequence). The CDR3: CATSVLFTEGAEQYF. The CDR3 region has the DNA TGTGCCACCAGCGTACTCTTCACGGAAGGGGCCGAGCAGTACTTC.

The J gene is TRBJ1-3, the V gene TRBV19, with 7 nucleotides matching TRBD1. With V trimmed by 6 bases and J by 4 bases, 6 bases remained unmatched. Per germline, CDR1 LNHDA and CDR2 SQIVND (reference sequence). The CDR3 length is 14 residues. The CDR3 loop is CASSLTGFGNTIYF. The CDR3 nucleotides are TGTGCCAGTAGCCTGACAGGGTTCGGAAACACCATATATTTT.

The gene calls are TRBV3-1 (or the pseudogene TRBV3-2) and TRBJ2-4; 13 bases match TRBD2. Trimming took 1 base from V and 0 from J; bases not matched to a gene: 3. Per germline, CDR1 LGHDT and CDR2 YNNKEL (reference sequence). The CDR3 loop spans 18 amino acids. The chain's CDR3 is CASSQGTSGGIAKNIQYF. CDR3 coding DNA: TGTGCCAGCAGCCAAGGGACTAGCGGGGGAATAGCCAAAAACATTCAGTACTTC.